This T cell receptor (beta chain) was profiled in a study of T cells in Graves' hyperthyroidism and ophthalmopathy. Study-level points and caveats: Model predictions of ophthalmopathy came a median approximately 6.2 months before onset. The majority of expanded thyroid clonotypes above 0.001 also appeared in blood.

The V segment lost 2 bases and the J segment 4 bases; nucleotides outside the gene matches: 8. Germline V gene sequence: CDR1 ENHRY, CDR2 SYGVKD. The CDR3 sequence is 16 residues long. Regions amplified from RNA transcripts were the TCR beta CDR3 regions. The HTBI set primed first-round TCR CDR3 RT-PCR. TCRdb re-called the multiplex PCR reads through MiXCR, storing one row per CDR3 protein. The sample has some 600,000 distinct CDR3 sequences, 40% to 55% seen once. This clonotype has ten or more counts. Its antigen remains unknown. The sequence derives from a woman aged 18-29 years with Graves' hyperthyroidism. The rearrangement uses TRBV10-3 and TRBJ1-2; 9 bases map to TRBD1. The sequenced material came from peripheral blood or thyroid tissue (not recorded which). The DNA of the CDR3 is TGTGCCATCAGTGAGCCGGGACAGGGCTCGGGCTATGGCTACACCTTC. This encodes CAISEPGQGSGYGYTF.